This T cell receptor (beta chain) is drawn from a study of blood T cells in healthy people across ages. The CDR3 is made up of 17 amino acids. From germline, CDR1 is SGHVS and CDR2 FQNEAQ. Trimming shortened V by 5 bases and J by 1 base, and 18 bases separated the two germline ends. In its sample, this clonotype was seen a few times. Primers used in a second PCR of about 6 to 12 cycles were a sample-barcoded 5' primer and a J-beta primer mix. In TCRdb, the 5' RACE reads were re-called with MiXCR into one record per CDR3 protein. Of some 1.8 million distinct CDR3 sequences detected, more than 35% appear once; the ten largest clones hold roughly 24%.

The V call is TRBV7-8, the J call TRBJ2-1; D may correspond to TRBD1 or TRBD2 (6 bases each). This TCR came from a human donor in good health. The sample was blood. The CDR3 nucleotides are TGTGCCAGCAGCCGACTAAGGGGGGAAAAGTCCTACAATGAGCAGTTCTTC. It yields the protein CASSRLRGEKSYNEQFF.